This T cell receptor beta chain was observed in a study of T cell responses to AZD1222 COVID-19 vaccine. The study, taken as a whole, reports: Donors were chiefly white British, with a greater number of females, and clonal diversity was perhaps underestimated. Spike was spanned by vaccine-associated CD4 TCRs, which were dominant at 160-218 and 743-854.

TCRdb keeps only in-frame clones here, not all; method: immunoSEQ multiplex PCR. The table includes around 120,000 clones, 70% to 90% detected once. With regard to this clone: Its antigen is unknown. The identical CDR3 is also encoded by other nucleotide sequences in the sample.

V gave up 2 bases and J gave up 4 bases; unmatched junction bases: 5. CDR3 length: 15 amino acids. Germline-derived CDR1 and CDR2 are LGHDT and YNNKEL (reference sequence). The starting material was peripheral blood, obtained 28 days after the second AZD1222 dose. The rearrangement uses TRBV3-1 (or the pseudogene TRBV3-2) and TRBJ2-1; 7 nucleotides agree with TRBD2. This receptor was obtained from an adult who received the AZD1222 COVID-19 vaccine. The CDR3 region has the DNA TGTGCCAGCAGCCAACGGCTAGCGGTTTACAATGAGCAGTTCTTC. Protein product: CASSQRLAVYNEQFF.